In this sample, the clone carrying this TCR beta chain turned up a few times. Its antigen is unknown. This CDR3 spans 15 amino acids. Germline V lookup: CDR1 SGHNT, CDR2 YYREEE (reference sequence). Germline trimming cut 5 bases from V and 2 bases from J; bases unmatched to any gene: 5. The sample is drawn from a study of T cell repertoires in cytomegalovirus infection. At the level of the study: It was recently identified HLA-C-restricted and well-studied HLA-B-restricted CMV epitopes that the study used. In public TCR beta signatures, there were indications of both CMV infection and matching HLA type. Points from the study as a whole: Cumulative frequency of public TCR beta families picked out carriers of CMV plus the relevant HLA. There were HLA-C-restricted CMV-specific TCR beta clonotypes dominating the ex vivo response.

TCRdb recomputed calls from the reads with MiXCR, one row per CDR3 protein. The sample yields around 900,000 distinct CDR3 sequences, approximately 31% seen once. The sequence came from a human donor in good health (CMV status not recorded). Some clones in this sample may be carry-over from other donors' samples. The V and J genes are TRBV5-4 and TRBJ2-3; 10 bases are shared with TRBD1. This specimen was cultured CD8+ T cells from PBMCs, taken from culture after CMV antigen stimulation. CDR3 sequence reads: CASRGDRGSTDTQYF. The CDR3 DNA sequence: TGTGCCAGCAGGGGGGACAGGGGATCCACAGATACGCAGTATTTT.